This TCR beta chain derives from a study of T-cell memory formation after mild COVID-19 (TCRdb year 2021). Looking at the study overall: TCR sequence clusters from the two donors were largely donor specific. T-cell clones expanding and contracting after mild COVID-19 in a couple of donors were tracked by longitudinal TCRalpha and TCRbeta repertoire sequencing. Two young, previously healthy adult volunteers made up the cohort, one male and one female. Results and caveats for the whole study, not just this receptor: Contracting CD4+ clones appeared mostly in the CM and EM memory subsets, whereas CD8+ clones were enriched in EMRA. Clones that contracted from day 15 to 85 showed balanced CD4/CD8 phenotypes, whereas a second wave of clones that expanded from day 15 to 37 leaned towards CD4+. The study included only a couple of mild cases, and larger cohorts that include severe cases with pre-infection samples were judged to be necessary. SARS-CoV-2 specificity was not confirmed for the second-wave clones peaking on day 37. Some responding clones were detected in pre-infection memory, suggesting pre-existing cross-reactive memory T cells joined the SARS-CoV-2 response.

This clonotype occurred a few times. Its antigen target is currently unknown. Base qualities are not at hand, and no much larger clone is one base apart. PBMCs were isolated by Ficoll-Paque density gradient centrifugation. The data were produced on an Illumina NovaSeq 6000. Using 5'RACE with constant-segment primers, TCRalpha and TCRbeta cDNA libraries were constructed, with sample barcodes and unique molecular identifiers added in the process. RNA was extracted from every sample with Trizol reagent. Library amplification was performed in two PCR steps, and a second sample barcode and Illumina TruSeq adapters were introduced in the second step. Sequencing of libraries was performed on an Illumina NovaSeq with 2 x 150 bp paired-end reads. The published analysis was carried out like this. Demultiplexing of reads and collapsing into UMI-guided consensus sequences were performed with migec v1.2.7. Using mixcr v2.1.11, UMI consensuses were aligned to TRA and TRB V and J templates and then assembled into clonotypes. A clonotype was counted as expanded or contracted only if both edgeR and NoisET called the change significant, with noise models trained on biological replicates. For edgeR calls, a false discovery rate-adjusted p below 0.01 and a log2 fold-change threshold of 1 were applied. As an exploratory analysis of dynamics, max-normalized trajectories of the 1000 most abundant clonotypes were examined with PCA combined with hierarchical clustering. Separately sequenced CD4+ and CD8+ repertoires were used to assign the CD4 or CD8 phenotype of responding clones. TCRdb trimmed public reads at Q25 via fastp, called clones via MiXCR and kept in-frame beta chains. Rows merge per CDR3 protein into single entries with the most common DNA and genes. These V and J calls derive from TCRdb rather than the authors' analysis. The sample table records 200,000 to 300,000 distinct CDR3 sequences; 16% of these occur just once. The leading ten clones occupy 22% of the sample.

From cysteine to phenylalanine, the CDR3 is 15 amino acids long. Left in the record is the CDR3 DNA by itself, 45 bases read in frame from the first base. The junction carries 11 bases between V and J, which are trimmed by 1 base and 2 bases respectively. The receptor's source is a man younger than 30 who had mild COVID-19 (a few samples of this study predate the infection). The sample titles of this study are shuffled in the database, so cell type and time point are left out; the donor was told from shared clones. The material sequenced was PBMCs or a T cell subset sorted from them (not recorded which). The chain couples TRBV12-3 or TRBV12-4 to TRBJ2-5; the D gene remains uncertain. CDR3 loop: CASSLVAALQETQYF. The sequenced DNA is TGTGCCAGCAGTTTAGTGGCAGCACTACAAGAGACCCAGTACTTC.